This T cell receptor (beta chain) originates from a study of cytomegalovirus exposure and HLA in healthy donors (dated by TCRdb to 2016 to 2017). Looking at the study overall: According to an earlier analysis of a few hundred of the donors, roughly 180 million T cells yielded over 90 million unique TCR beta sequences and approximately 280 Gb of sequence data. An early release covering 550 to 700 HLA-typed donors comprised 250 to 350 gigabases of sequencing data and tens of millions of unique TCR sequences. The genetic ancestry cluster associated with self-reported Caucasian donors included 65% to 90% of the roughly 400 genotyped donors. The aim of the study was to test whether cataloging public T cell receptors could identify signatures of past pathogen exposure. The T cell repertoires of about 700 subjects were profiled by immunosequencing and related to cytomegalovirus serostatus. In addition to the first cohort of 666 subjects, a separate validation cohort of approximately 120 different subjects was used. The study combined high-throughput TCR immunosequencing, statistical association of individual TCRs with disease status, and machine learning to predict cytomegalovirus infection status. In a later analysis, previously published TCR beta repertoires from 670 or so donors were re-analyzed and high-resolution HLA genotyping was added so that TCR occurrence patterns could be studied. The later analysis used no new phenotypic data to find candidate immune exposures, relying instead on TCR beta sequences and their occurrence across donors. An earlier analysis of roughly 600 of the donors used high-throughput TCR beta sequencing to judge whether each TCR beta V gene segment behaved as functional or pseudogenic. Donor age, sex, ethnicity and CMV serostatus were collected together with the repertoire data. Genome-wide SNP genotypes for about 60% of the roughly 700 donors were used in a later genetic analysis, which treated that subset as a discovery cohort. All discovery cohort repertoires had been generated on a single sequencing platform. HLA typing included class I and class II loci at four-digit resolution. The number of typed donors differed by locus: about 620-630 for A, B, C, DRB1 and DQB1; 522 for DQA1; 606 for DPA1; and roughly 490 for DPB1. Because of strong linkage in the cohort, roughly five DR-DQ haplotypes were treated as single units for association and clustering. Among 350 to 400 genotyped donors of the cohort, an average of roughly 240,000 unique TCR beta nucleotide sequences were sequenced per donor, around 18% of them non-productive. Overall study outcomes, separate from this receptor: A later analysis found that HLA-associated TCR beta chains were more clonally expanded and had lower generation probabilities than equally common non-associated chains. Cytomegalovirus status was reported to be diagnosed by the classifier with high specificity and sensitivity in both the original and validation cohorts. The only immune exposure information available for the cohort was CMV serostatus. Because counts were too low, roughly 18 rarely observed V segments, including chromosome 9 orphons, were left out of the earlier analysis of approximately 580 of the donors. In a later genetic analysis, a missense DCLRE1C variant was associated with V-gene and J-gene trimming of TCR beta chains, and the association was replicated in an independent cohort. Linkage disequilibrium might explain the correlated functional status among segregating V segments, but an unknown experimental factor could not be excluded. Several of the top co-occurrence clusters appeared to be linked to parvovirus B19, influenza, CMV and Epstein-Barr virus, according to a later analysis. At a false discovery rate of 0.05, a later analysis linked 16,951 TCR beta sequences to specific HLA alleles. In a later analysis, most CMV-associated TCR beta chains were found to appear HLA-restricted, with HLA associations seemingly driven largely by CMV exposure. Sequencing depth was assumed to be roughly uniform across donors in the presence/absence analyses, though that assumption may not hold. According to a later genetic analysis, donors in an Asian-associated ancestry cluster had fewer N-insertions in productive TCRs than the approximately 630-donor mean. In an earlier analysis of some 640 of the donors, most TCR beta V segments were observed in productive rearrangements about 87% or about 30% of the time, broadly matching IMGT annotations. Assigning TCR associations to individual alleles was difficult when HLA alleles, especially DR and DQ, strongly co-occurred. Because the 87-base-pair reads could not distinguish some IMGT-functional V segments, including TRBV6-2 and TRBV6-3, those segments were excluded. A further reported finding was that TCR beta sequences accurately predicted the HLA-A and HLA-B alleles for most subjects in the first cohort. Because some donors lacked HLA typing at each locus, the association tests relied only on the typed subset. Across donors, most TCR sequences were observed very rarely, whereas some public TCRs were present in many individuals. In vitro tests confirmed that a few of the cytomegalovirus-associated TCR beta chains recognize cytomegalovirus antigens. A cluster of highly shared sequence variants was judged likely to be a technical artifact of the sequencing pipeline. It was suggested by the authors that the approach could potentially be generalized to other disease states and immunological phenotypes. The cohort was sequenced for TCR beta chains only, and without alpha or paired-chain data the features that could be detected were limited. The study listed 164 TCR beta chains as associated with cytomegalovirus. A later analysis found that TCR association rates varied across HLA loci, with DRB1 alleles showing the most associated TCRs and HLA-C alleles the fewest.

To prepare the library, the immunoSEQ multiplex PCR assay was applied. For the multiplex PCR, a mixture combining 60 forward primers for TCR Vbeta segments and 13 reverse primers for TCR Jbeta segments was used. Amplification of the CDR3 region of rearranged TCR beta genes was performed with a multiplex PCR assay on genomic DNA. Amplified TCR beta libraries were sequenced as 87-base-pair reads on the Illumina HiSeq System. As for the authors' bioinformatics: In a later analysis, tens of millions of unique TCR beta chains were counted across the roughly 610 repertoires, and some 10 million of these chains were shared by at least two donors. Raw reads were error-corrected and collapsed into unique sequences by a nearest-neighbor algorithm in which closely related sequences were merged to remove PCR and sequencing errors. Alignment of CDR3 sequences to IMGT reference sequences was used to assign V, D and J gene segments. For a sequence to be retained, at least a six-nucleotide match to both a V gene segment and a J gene segment was required. A rearrangement was called productive if the CDR3 had no stop codons and remained in frame with V and J, and every other rearrangement was called non-productive. Following IMGT convention, CDR3 was defined as the stretch from the second conserved V-encoded cysteine to the conserved J-encoded phenylalanine. In an earlier analysis of more than 550 of the donors, sequences lacking an unambiguous match to a single V gene segment were excluded. In an earlier analysis of some 590 of the donors, a V segment was called functional when productive rearrangements were above 56.7%, and segregating when the standard deviation between donors exceeded 5%. A statistical classification framework was built for diagnosing cytomegalovirus status from the catalog of TCR beta chain sequences. A later analysis assigned V and J genes by comparing TCR nucleotide sequences with IMGT/GENE-DB human TR gene sequences. In a later analysis, CDR3 sequences and most-parsimonious VDJ recombination scenarios were assigned using the TCRdist pipeline. In a later analysis, each TCR beta chain was defined by its CDR3 amino acid sequence together with its V-gene family, and reads lacking a unique V-gene family were excluded. To address suspected cross-contamination and a sequencing artifact, a later analysis removed a few hundred highly shared, low-generation-probability nucleotide sequences. A later analysis calculated a clonal expansion index for each public chain from normalized within-repertoire ranks of inferred template counts. In a later analysis, generation probabilities were computed using a VDJ recombination model fitted to out-of-frame rearrangements, and the results were checked against IGoR. A later analysis scored TCR-TCR, TCR-HLA and TCR-CMV co-occurrence with hypergeometric tests, applying a repertoire-size bias correction to TCR pairs. False discovery rates were estimated in a later analysis by permuting HLA or CMV assignments 20 times. In a later analysis, co-occurring TCRs were grouped with DBSCAN, and TCRdist sequence similarity was added when clustering was performed within HLA-allele-positive subsets. Repertoires with fewer than 30,000 or more than 120,000 public chains, plus five repertoires with anomalous nucleotide sharing, were excluded from co-occurrence clustering. TCRdb took this table from immuneACCESS and kept in-frame rearrangements with V and J called. Such tables lack part of the clones; where checked against another copy, unresolved V genes explain under half of the gap, and the rest is unexplained. The V and J calls and clone size were taken over from that table, and D and trimming were inferred from the DNA. Here the sample has 150,000 to 200,000 clones; roughly 70% occur a single time. In total, the top ten clones hold around 7% of the sample.

The cohort comprised fewer than 750 healthy bone marrow donors. At the time of sampling, every cohort member was nominally healthy, though immune exposures that went unrecorded were likely present. The donor tested CMV seropositive, placing the donor among the 250 to 350 seropositive members of the cohort. Every donor gave a peripheral blood sample, and the peripheral blood mononuclear cells from that sample were used for TCR beta sequencing. The Qiagen DNeasy Blood Extraction Kit was used to extract genomic DNA from the blood cell samples. V gives up 0 bases and J gives up 6 bases, and the segment between their germline ends measures 14 bases. The germline V gene (reference sequence) provides CDR1 LNHNV and CDR2 YYDKDF. The CDR3 goes from the cysteine to the phenylalanine over 16 residues. Of all the DNA, just the CDR3 is kept, 48 bases in frame from base 1. On this clone itself: The target of this receptor is not known. There are no base qualities to consult, and no much larger clone falls within one base.

The clonotype originates from a man aged 40-49 years in good health and CMV-seropositive. This chain is built from TRBV15 and TRBJ1-4; tentative D gene TRBD1, with 6 bases matching. Sequences were obtained from PBMCs. The CDR3 reads CATSRDKGERYEKLFF. The sequenced DNA: TGTGCCACCAGCAGAGATAAGGGGGAGCGGTATGAAAAACTGTTTTTT.